These 23 T cell receptor beta chains came from one sample sequenced in a study of tumor and adjacent non-tumor tissue in lung cancer. The library came from three nested PCR rounds adapted from ARM-PCR protocols. MiXCR, run by TCRdb on the multiplex PCR reads, gives a single entry per CDR3 protein. The table shows fewer than 75,000 distinct CDR3 sequences, with 76% occurring only once. This sample's RNA came from whole unsorted tissue. This non-tumor lung sample came from over 3 cm beyond the tumor edge. The sample consisted of distant non-tumor lung tissue. The receptors shown here come from a man in his 60s with non-small cell lung cancer.

Turning to this clonotype: Compared with germline, one end of the junction differs, possibly owing to a read error. The chain is built from TRBV4-1 and TRBJ2-1, with D perhaps TRBD1 (6 bases). Germline-derived CDR1 and CDR2 are MGHRA and YSYEKL. The CDR3 totals 14 residues. The CDR3 coding sequence is TGCGCCAGCAGCCCCCGGGACACGGGCAATGATCAGTTCTTC. Its protein is CASSPRDTGNDQFF.

About this clonotype: The junction departs from the called germline gene at one end, perhaps through a read error. The V call is TRBV6-5, the J call TRBJ2-2; perhaps TRBD2 as D (5 bases). Germline V gives CDR1 MNHEY, CDR2 SVGAGI. The CDR3 loop spans 14 amino acids. CDR3 coding DNA: TGTGCCAGCAGTTGCAGACCGAACACCGGGAAGCTGTTTTTT. This encodes CASSCRPNTGKLFF.

The chain joins TRBV6-5 to TRBJ1-2, with 7 bases matching TRBD1. The CDR3 has 15 residues. CDR1 MNHEY and CDR2 SVGAGI come from the germline V gene. V lost 4 bases and J lost 7; bases outside the gene matches: 12. The CDR3 loop is CASSLEYGGQSGYTF. The DNA of the CDR3 is TGTGCCAGCAGTTTAGAGTATGGGGGACAGTCTGGCTACACCTTC.

About this clonotype itself: Compared with germline, one end of the junction differs, possibly owing to a read error. V usage is TRBV29-1 and J usage is TRBJ2-7; no firm D call. The CDR3 runs 12 residues. From germline, CDR1 is SQVTM and CDR2 ANQGSEA. In DNA form, the CDR3 reads TGCACCGTTGGAGATACCTCCTACGATCAGTACTTC. Protein product: CTVGDTSYDQYF.

Comment on this clonotype: Since no conserved phenylalanine or tryptophan closes the CDR3, a read error is the likely cause. The chain links TRBV5-1 to TRBJ2-3; 7 bases are shared with TRBD1. The CDR3 sequence is 15 residues long. The germline CDR1 and CDR2 sequences are SGHRS and YFSETQ. The CDR3 loop reads CASSLWDSSTDMQYI. The CDR3 DNA reads as TGCGCCAGCAGCCTCTGGGACAGCAGCACAGATATGCAGTATATT.

The chain joins TRBV6-1 to TRBJ2-1; perhaps TRBD2 as D (6 bases). Trimming took 10 bases from V and 8 from J, leaving 21 bases between them. The CDR3 spans 14 residues. The germline CDR1 and CDR2 sequences are MNHNS and SASEGT. CDR3 sequence reads: CAIKTLAGDHEQFF. For the CDR3, the DNA is TGTGCCATCAAAACACTAGCAGGAGACCATGAGCAGTTCTTC.

This clonotype occurred once. One end of the junction fails to match germline, which may point to a read error. This chain links TRBV29-1 with TRBJ1-2; D unresolved. The CDR3 loop spans 12 amino acids. Germline V lookup: CDR1 SQVTM, CDR2 ANQGSEA. The CDR3 spells CGVTGDDYGYTF. The CDR3 DNA is TGCGGCGTGACTGGCGACGACTATGGCTACACTTTC. Variable domain in full (rest from reference TRBV29-1 and TRBJ1-2): SAVISQKPSRDICQRGTSLTIQCQVDSQVTMMFWYRQQPGQSLTLIATANQGSEATYESGFVIDKFPISRPNLTFSTLTVSNMSPEDSSIYLCGVTGDDYGYTFGSGTRLTVV.

The chain couples TRBV4-2 to TRBJ2-7; 7 bases align to TRBD2. With V trimmed by 4 bases and J by 5 bases, 17 bases remained unmatched. The germline V gene encodes CDR1 LGHNA and CDR2 YNFKEQ. The CDR3 covers 17 residues. The CDR3 is CASSPGAGSRLGNEQYF. CDR3 DNA sequence: TGTGCCAGCAGCCCAGGAGCGGGGAGCCGACTGGGAAACGAGCAGTACTTC.

V gene TRBV25-1 combines with J gene TRBJ2-1; D remains unclear. The CDR3 runs 13 residues. The germline CDR1 and CDR2 sequences are MGHDK and SYGVNS. Trimming cost V 6 bases and J 3 bases, with 9 bases left between them. The CDR3 DNA follows: TGTGCCAGCAGCCGTGACCACTACAATGAGCAGTTCTTC. It is translated as CASSRDHYNEQFF.

The rearrangement links TRBV6-6 to TRBJ2-3, with 9 bases fitting TRBD2. V gave up 10 bases and J gave up 2 bases; unmatched junction bases: 13. The germline V gene has CDR1 MNHNY and CDR2 SVGAGI (reference sequence). The CDR3 covers 16 residues. CDR3 in amino acids: CANAMTSGDLTDTQYF. CDR3 bases: TGTGCCAACGCAATGACTAGCGGAGATCTCACAGATACGCAGTATTTT.

Details on this clonotype: One base away lies a much larger clone, so this may be a sequencing read error. The genes are TRBV6-1 and TRBJ1-3; the D is unclear. This CDR3 region has 15 residues. Germline lookup yields CDR1 MNHNS and CDR2 SASEGT. Between the trimmed V and J ends, which lost 3 bases and 0 bases, there was a span of 9 bases. CDR3 loop: CASSETASSGNTIYF. The CDR3 DNA reads as TGTGCCAGCAGTGAGACCGCCAGCTCTGGAAACACCATATATTTT.

This chain uses TRBV6-1 with TRBJ1-5, with TRBD1 as a possible D gene (6 bases). The germline V and J ends were trimmed by 8 bases and 6 bases, with 26 bases remaining between them. The CDR3 runs 17 residues. In germline, CDR1 is MNHNS, CDR2 SASEGT. The CDR3 region is CASLGVGGLQEGQPQHF. In DNA form, the CDR3 reads TGTGCCAGCTTGGGCGTGGGGGGCCTACAAGAGGGTCAGCCCCAGCATTTT.

This rearrangement joins TRBV20-1 to TRBJ1-1, with D hard to call. Germline loops: CDR1 DFQATT, CDR2 SNEGSKA (reference sequence). V was pared by 7 bases and J by 5 bases, with 20 bases between. This CDR3 has 14 residues. CDR3 coding DNA: TGCAGTGTCAGAGACGGGCAATGTACAACTGAAGCTTTCTTT. This translates into CSVRDGQCTTEAFF.

Here the CDR3 reads CASSGQEFSYEQYF. The CDR3 nucleotides are TGTGCCAGCAGTGGACAGGAATTTTCCTACGAGCAGTACTTC. This rearrangement joins TRBV6-1 to TRBJ2-7; maybe TRBD1 (6 bases). Trimming cost V 4 bases and J 1 base, with 11 bases left between them. The CDR3 covers 14 residues. Germline CDR1 and CDR2: MNHNS and SASEGT.

With regard to this clonotype: Germline and junction disagree at one end, which may indicate a read error. The CDR3 is CANSEGQGAHIYSPFHF. In DNA form, the CDR3 reads TGTGCCAACAGTGAAGGACAGGGGGCGCACATTTATTCACCCTTCCACTTT. The chain carries TRBV6-1 and TRBJ1-6; 11 bases map to TRBD1. Germline CDR1 MNHNS, CDR2 SASEGT. This CDR3 contains 17 residues.

Turning to this clonotype: Germline is not matched at one junction end, which may reflect a read error. V and J are TRBV29-1 and TRBJ2-3; D uncertain. The CDR3 runs to 10 residues. Germline loops: CDR1 SQVTM, CDR2 ANQGSEA. CDR3 region: CGGCGDTQCF. The DNA for the CDR3 is TGCGGCGGTTGTGGAGATACGCAGTGTTTT.

The chain recombines TRBV7-8 with TRBJ2-7; D gene uncertain. The CDR3 runs to 13 residues. From germline, CDR1 is SGHVS and CDR2 FQNEAQ. CDR3 protein: CANSTGLDYEQYF. Here the CDR3 DNA reads TGTGCTAACAGTACCGGGCTAGACTACGAGCAGTACTTC.

This clonotype was observed once. An end of the junction differs from the germline gene, which may be a read error. The V call is TRBV4-1, the J call TRBJ2-1, with no clear D. CDR1 MGHRA and CDR2 YSYEKL come from the germline V gene. There are 14 residues in the CDR3. CDR3 sequence: CASNQESNYNEHFF. DNA of the CDR3: TGCGCCAGCAACCAAGAAAGCAACTACAATGAGCACTTCTTC.

Regarding this clonotype: This may stem from a read error, because a much larger clone lies one nucleotide away. The V and J genes are TRBV5-1 and TRBJ1-1; D not certain. This CDR3 comprises 11 residues. CDR1 SGHRS and CDR2 YFSETQ come from the germline V gene. The CDR3 DNA follows: TGCGCCAGCAGCTTGGGCCGTGAAGTTTTCTTT. This translates into CASSLGREVFF.

This clonotype has just a few counts. The V call is TRBV19, the J call TRBJ2-1; 9 bases fit TRBD1. Per germline, CDR1 LNHDA and CDR2 SQIVND (reference sequence). V was pared by 8 bases and J by 6 bases, with 11 bases of the junction left unmatched. This CDR3 is 15 amino acids long. The CDR3 reads CASGPPGTGINEQFF. In DNA form, the CDR3 reads TGTGCCAGTGGTCCCCCCGGGACAGGGATCAATGAGCAGTTCTTC.

Comment on this clonotype: The conserved phenylalanine or tryptophan normally closing the CDR3 is absent here, so this likely arose from a read error. The V gene is TRBV6-2 or TRBV6-3, the J gene TRBJ1-5; D is unresolved. CDR1 is MNHEY and CDR2 is SVGEGT in the germline V gene. The CDR3 covers 13 residues. V was cut by 5 bases and J by 5 bases, with 10 bases left in between. For the CDR3, the DNA is TGTGCCAGCAGTACTGAGCCCTATCAGCCCCAGCATCTT. As protein: CASSTEPYQPQHL.

Points on this clonotype: A read error may account for a junction end that differs from germline. The chain has TRBV20-1 and TRBJ2-5; 10 nucleotides align to TRBD2. The J call may be in error: the DNA end matches TRBJ2-1 better. The CDR3 has 13 residues. Per the germline V gene, CDR1 is DFQATT and CDR2 is SNEGSKA (reference sequence). The CDR3 bases are TGCAGAGCTAGCGGGAGCCAACAAGAGACCCAGTTCTTC. Translating it yields CRASGSQQETQFF.

This clonotype showed up many times. The chain uses TRBV20-1 and TRBJ2-1; D possibly corresponds to TRBD2 (6 bases). Trimming cost V 2 bases and J 4 bases, with 18 bases left between them. CDR1 is DFQATT and CDR2 is SNEGSKA in the germline V gene (reference sequence). The CDR3 spans 16 residues. The CDR3 nucleotides read TGCAGTGCTAGAAAGATGACCCCGGGGGTTTACAATGAGCAGTTCTTC. This gives the protein CSARKMTPGVYNEQFF.